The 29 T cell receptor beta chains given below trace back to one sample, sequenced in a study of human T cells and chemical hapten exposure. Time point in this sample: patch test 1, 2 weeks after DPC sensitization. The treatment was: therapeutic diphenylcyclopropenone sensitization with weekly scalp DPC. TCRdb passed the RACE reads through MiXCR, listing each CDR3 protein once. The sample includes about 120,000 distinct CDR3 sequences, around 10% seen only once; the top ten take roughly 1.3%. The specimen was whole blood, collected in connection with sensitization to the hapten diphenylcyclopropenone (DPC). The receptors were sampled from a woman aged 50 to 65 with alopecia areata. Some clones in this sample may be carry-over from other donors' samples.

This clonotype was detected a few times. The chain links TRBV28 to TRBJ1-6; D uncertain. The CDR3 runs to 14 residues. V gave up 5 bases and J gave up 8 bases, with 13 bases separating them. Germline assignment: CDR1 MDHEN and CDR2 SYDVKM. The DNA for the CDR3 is TGTGCCAGCAGTCCGGAGATGGGTTATTCACCCCTCCACTTT. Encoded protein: CASSPEMGYSPLHF. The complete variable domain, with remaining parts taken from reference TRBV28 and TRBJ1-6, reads DVKVTQSSRYLVKRTGEKVFLECVQDMDHENMFWYRQDPGLGLRLIYFSYDVKMKEKGDIPEGYSVSREKKERFSLILESASTNQTSMYLCASSPEMGYSPLHFGNGTRLTVT.

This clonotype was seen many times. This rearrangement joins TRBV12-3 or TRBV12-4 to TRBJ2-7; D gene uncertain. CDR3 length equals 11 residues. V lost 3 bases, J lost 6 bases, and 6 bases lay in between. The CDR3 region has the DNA TGTGCCAGCAGTTTCCTCGGCGAGCAGTACTTC. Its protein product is CASSFLGEQYF.

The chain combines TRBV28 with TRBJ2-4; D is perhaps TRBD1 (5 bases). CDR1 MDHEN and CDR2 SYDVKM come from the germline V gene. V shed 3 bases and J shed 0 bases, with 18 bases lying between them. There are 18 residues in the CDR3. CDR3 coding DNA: TGTGCCAGCAGTTTCGATGAGGCAGGGCATTTAGCCAAAAACATTCAGTACTTC. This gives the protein CASSFDEAGHLAKNIQYF.

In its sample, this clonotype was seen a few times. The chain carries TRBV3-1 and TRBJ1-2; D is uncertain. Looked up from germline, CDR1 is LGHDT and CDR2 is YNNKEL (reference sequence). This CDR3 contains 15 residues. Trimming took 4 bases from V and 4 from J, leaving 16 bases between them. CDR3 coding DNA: TGTGCCAGCAGCCCCCCCTGGACGGAGGTCTATGGCTACACCTTC. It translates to CASSPPWTEVYGYTF.

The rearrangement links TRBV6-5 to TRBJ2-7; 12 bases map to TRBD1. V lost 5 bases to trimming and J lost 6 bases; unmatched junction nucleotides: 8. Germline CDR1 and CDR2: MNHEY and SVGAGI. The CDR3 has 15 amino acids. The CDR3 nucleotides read TGTGCCAGCAGTCCGGGACAGGGGGCGGGGAGCGAGCAGTACTTC. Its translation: CASSPGQGAGSEQYF.

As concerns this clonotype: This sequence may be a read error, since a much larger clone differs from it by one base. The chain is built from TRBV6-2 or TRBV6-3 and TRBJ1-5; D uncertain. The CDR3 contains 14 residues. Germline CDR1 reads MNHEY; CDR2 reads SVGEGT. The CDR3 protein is CASSYGELNQPRHF. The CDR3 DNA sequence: TGTGCCAGCAGTTATGGAGAACTCAATCAGCCCCGGCATTTT.

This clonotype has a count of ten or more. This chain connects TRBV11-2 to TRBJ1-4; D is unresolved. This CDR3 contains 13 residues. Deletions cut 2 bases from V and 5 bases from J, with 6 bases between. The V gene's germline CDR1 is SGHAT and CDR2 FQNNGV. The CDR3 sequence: CASSLRQNEKLFF. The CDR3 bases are TGTGCCAGCAGCTTACGTCAAAATGAAAAACTGTTTTTT.

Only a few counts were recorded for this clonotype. CDR3 bases: TGTGCCAGCAGCTCTAGCGGGAGGTCGAACACCGGGGAGCTGTTTTTT. Its translation: CASSSSGRSNTGELFF. J is TRBJ2-2 and V is TRBV7-6, with 11 bases aligning to TRBD2. V lost 4 bases, J lost 0 bases, and 1 base stayed unmatched. CDR1 is SGHVS and CDR2 is FNYEAQ in the germline V gene. CDR3 length: 16 amino acids.

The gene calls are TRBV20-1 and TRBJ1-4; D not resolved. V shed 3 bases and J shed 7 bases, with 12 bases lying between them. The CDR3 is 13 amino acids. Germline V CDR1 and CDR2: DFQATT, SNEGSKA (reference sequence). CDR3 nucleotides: TGCAGTGCTAGTACCACCAGTCCTGAAAAACTGTTTTTT. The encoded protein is CSASTTSPEKLFF.

This CDR3 is CASSQETSGRVGNIQYF. The CDR3 DNA reads TGCGCCAGCAGCCAAGAGACTAGCGGGAGAGTGGGTAACATTCAGTACTTC. V is TRBV4-1 and J is TRBJ2-4, with TRBD2 matching over 12 bases. Germline loops: CDR1 MGHRA, CDR2 YSYEKL. Germline trimming cut 0 bases from V and 7 bases from J; bases unmatched to any gene: 7. This CDR3 has 17 amino acids.

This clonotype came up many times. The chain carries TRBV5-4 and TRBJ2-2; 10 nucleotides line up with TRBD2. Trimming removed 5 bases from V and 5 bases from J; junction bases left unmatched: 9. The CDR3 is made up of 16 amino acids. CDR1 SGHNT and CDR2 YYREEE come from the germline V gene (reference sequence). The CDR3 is CASRFTLAGATGELFF. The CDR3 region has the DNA TGTGCCAGCAGATTCACTCTAGCGGGGGCAACCGGGGAGCTGTTTTTT.

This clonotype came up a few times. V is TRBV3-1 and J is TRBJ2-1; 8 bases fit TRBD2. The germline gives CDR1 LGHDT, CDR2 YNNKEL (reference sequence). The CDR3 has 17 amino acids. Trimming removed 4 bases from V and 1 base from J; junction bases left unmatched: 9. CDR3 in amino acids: CASSLRISGRSYNEQFF. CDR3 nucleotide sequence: TGTGCCAGCAGCCTTCGGATAAGCGGGAGATCCTACAATGAGCAGTTCTTC.

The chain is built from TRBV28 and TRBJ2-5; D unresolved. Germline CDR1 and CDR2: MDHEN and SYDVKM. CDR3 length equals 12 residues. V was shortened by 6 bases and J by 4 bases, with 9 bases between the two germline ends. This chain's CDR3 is CASSRFRETQYF. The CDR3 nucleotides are TGTGCCAGCAGCCGATTCAGAGAGACCCAGTACTTC.

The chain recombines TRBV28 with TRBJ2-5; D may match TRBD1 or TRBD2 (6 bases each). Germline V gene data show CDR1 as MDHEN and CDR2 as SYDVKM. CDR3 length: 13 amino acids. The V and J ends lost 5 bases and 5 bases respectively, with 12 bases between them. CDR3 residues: CASSTLGGETQYF. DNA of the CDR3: TGTGCCAGCAGTACTCTAGGGGGGGAGACCCAGTACTTC.

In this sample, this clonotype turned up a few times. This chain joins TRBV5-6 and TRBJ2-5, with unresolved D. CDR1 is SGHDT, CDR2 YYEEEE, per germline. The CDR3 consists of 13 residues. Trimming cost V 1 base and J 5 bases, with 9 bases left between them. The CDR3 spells CASSLHNSETQYF. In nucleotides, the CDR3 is TGTGCCAGCAGCTTGCATAATAGCGAGACCCAGTACTTC.

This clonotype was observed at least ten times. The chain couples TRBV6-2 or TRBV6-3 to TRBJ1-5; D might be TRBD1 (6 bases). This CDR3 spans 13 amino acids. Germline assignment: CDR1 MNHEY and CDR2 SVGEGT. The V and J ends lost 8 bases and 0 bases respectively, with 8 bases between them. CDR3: CASHRDSNQPQHF. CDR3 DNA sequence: TGTGCCAGCCACAGGGATAGCAATCAGCCCCAGCATTTT.

The CDR3 coding sequence is TGTGCCAGCAGCTCCCGGAATTCACCCCTCCACTTT. Its protein product is CASSSRNSPLHF. The rearrangement joins TRBV11-1 to TRBJ1-6; D is uncertain. CDR3 length equals 12 residues. The V gene lost 4 bases and the J gene lost 7 bases, with 5 bases spanning the gap. The germline gives CDR1 SGHAT, CDR2 FQDESV (reference sequence). Together with reference TRBV11-1 and TRBJ1-6, the CDR3 gives the full variable domain: EAEVAQSPRYKITEKSQAVAFWCDPISGHATLYWYRQILGQGPELLVQFQDESVVDDSQLPKDRFSAERLKGVDSTLKIQPAELGDSAMYLCASSSRNSPLHFGNGTRLTVT.

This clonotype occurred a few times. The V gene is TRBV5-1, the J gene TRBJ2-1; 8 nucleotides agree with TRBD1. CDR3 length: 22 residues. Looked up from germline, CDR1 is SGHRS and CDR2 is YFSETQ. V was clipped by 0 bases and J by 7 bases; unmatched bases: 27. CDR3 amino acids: CASSLGLSRQGRLMRVRNEQFF. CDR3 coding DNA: TGCGCCAGCAGCTTGGGCCTTTCTCGACAGGGGCGATTGATGAGGGTTAGGAATGAGCAGTTCTTC.

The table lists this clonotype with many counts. The CDR3 coding sequence is TGTGCCAGCAGCCAGGGACAGAGGGACACTGAAGCTTTCTTT. This encodes CASSQGQRDTEAFF. This sequence joins TRBV7-9 and TRBJ1-1, with TRBD1 matching 7 bases. Germline CDR1 reads SEHNR; CDR2 reads FQNEAQ (reference sequence). Losses at the gene ends were 5 bases for V and 3 bases for J; bases not matched to a gene: 6. The CDR3 sequence is 14 residues long.

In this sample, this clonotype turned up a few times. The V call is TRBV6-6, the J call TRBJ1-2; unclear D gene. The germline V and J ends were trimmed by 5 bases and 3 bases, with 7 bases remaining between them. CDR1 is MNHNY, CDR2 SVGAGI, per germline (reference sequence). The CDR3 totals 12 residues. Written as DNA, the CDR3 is TGTGCCAGCAGTGGACGGGACTATGGCTACACCTTC. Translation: CASSGRDYGYTF.

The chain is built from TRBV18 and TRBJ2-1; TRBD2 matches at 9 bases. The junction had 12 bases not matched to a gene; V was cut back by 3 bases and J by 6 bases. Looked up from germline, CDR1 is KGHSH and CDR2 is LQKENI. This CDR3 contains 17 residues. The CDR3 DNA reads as TGTGCCAGCTCACCTTCCGAACTACCTAGCGGGATCAATGAGCAGTTCTTC. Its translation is CASSPSELPSGINEQFF.

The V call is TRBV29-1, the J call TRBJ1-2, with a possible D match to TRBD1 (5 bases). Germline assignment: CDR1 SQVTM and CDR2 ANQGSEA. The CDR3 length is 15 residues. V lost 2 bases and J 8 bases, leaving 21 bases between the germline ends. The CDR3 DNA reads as TGCAGCGTTGAACCCGTCCAAGGGGCCAGTAAAGGCTACACCTTC. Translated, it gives CSVEPVQGASKGYTF.

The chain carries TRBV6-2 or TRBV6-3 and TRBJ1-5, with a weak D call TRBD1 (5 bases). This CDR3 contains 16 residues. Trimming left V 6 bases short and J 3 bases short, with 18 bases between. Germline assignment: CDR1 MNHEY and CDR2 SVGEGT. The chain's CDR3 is CASRLGWDRVNQPQHF. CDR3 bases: TGTGCCAGCAGATTGGGATGGGACCGGGTCAATCAGCCCCAGCATTTT.

CDR3 protein: CASSSPSGPYEQYF. For the CDR3, the DNA is TGTGCCAGCAGTTCTCCTAGCGGGCCCTACGAGCAGTACTTC. This chain joins TRBV28 and TRBJ2-7; 8 positions match TRBD2. V dropped 4 bases and J dropped 2; count of bases not matched to a gene: 4. Germline values: CDR1 MDHEN, CDR2 SYDVKM. This CDR3 comprises 14 residues.

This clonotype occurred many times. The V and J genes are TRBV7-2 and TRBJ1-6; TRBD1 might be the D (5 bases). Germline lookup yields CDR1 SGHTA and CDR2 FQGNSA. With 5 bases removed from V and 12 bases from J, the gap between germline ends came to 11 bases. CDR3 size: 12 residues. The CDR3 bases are TGTGCCAGCAGCGCTTACAGGAAACCCCTCCACTTT. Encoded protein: CASSAYRKPLHF.

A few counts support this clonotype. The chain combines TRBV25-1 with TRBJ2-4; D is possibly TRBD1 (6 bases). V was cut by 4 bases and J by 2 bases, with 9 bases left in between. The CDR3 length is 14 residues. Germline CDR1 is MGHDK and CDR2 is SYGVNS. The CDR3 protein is CASSATGTKNIQYF. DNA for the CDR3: TGTGCCAGCAGTGCAACAGGGACCAAAAACATTCAGTACTTC.

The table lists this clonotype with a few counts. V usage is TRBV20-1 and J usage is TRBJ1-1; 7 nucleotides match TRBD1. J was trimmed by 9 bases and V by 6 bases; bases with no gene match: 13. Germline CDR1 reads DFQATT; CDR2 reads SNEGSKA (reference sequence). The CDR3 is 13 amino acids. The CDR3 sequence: CSADPSQGVKAFF. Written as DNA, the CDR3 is TGCAGTGCCGACCCTTCCCAGGGGGTGAAAGCTTTCTTT.

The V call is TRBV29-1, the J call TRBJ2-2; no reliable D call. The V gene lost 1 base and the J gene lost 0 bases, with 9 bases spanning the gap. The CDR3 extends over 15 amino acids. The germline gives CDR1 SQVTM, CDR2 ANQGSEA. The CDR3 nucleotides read TGCAGCGTTGAAGGTCCCCGACCGAACACCGGGGAGCTGTTTTTT. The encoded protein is CSVEGPRPNTGELFF.

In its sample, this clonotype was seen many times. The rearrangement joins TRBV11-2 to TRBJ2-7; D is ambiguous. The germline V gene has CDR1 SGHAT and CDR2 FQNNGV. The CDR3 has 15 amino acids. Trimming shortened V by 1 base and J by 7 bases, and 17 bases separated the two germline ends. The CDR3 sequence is CASSLGREELGEQYF. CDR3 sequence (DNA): TGTGCCAGCAGCTTAGGTAGGGAAGAATTAGGAGAGCAGTACTTC. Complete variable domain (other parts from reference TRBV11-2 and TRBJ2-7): EAGVAQSPRYKIIEKRQSVAFWCNPISGHATLYWYQQILGQGPKLLIQFQNNGVVDDSQLPKDRFSAERLKGVDSTLKIQPAKLEDSAVYLCASSLGREELGEQYFGPGTRLTVT.